A single sample gave rise to the 8 T cell receptor beta chains below, sequenced in a study of T cell changes during pregnancy in multiple sclerosis. The protocol was immunoSEQ multiplex PCR, while the TCRdb copy is restricted to in-frame clones and leaves out a portion. The sample consists of some 20,000 clones, 91% of them appearing once. The sample in question was CD4+ T cells from peripheral blood mononuclear cells, obtained in the third trimester of pregnancy. These receptors were obtained from a female donor in good health, enrolled as a control in a pregnancy study.

The genes are TRBV6-1 and TRBJ2-3; no clear D. The CDR3 consists of 15 residues. Germline V CDR1 and CDR2: MNHNS, SASEGT. V shed 2 bases and J shed 0 bases, with 9 bases lying between them. The CDR3 sequence: CASSESAASTDTQYF. The CDR3 bases are TGTGCCAGCAGTGAAAGCGCGGCCAGCACAGATACGCAGTATTTT.

The table lists this clone with a count of one. The CDR3 region has the DNA TGTGCCAGCAGCGAACTAGCGGGAAGTCCCCTTGAGCAGTTCTTC. It specifies CASSELAGSPLEQFF. The chain links TRBV6-4 to TRBJ2-1; TRBD2 agrees at 10 bases. The CDR3 length is 15 residues. The germline V gene has CDR1 MRHNA and CDR2 SNTAGT. Trimming at V came to 6 bases and at J to 9 bases, leaving 11 bases not matched to a gene.

The chain recombines TRBV7-8 with TRBJ2-2, with TRBD2 identical over 13 bases. The CDR3 spans 16 residues. Germline V gene lookup returns CDR1 SGHVS and CDR2 FQNEAQ. V shed 6 bases and J 4 bases; nucleotides not matched to a gene: 5. The DNA of the CDR3 is TGTGCCAGCAGAGAACTAGCGGGAGGGCCCACCGGGGAGCTGTTTTTT. It codes for CASRELAGGPTGELFF.

This chain links TRBV28 with TRBJ2-5, with 14 bases lining up with TRBD2. The V and J ends lost 5 bases and 5 bases, in that order; junction bases with no gene match: 7. Germline V gene data show CDR1 as MDHEN and CDR2 as SYDVKM. The CDR3 is 16 amino acids. The CDR3 is CASSPPRLAGGETQYF. In DNA form, the CDR3 reads TGTGCCAGCAGTCCGCCTCGACTAGCGGGAGGGGAGACCCAGTACTTC.

This clone was recorded only once. The chain employs TRBV7-3 and TRBJ1-6; TRBD1 matches 9 bases. From germline, CDR1 is SGHTA and CDR2 FQGTGA. V lost 0 bases and J lost 9; bases outside the gene matches: 9. The CDR3 contains 17 residues. The CDR3 protein is CASSLTGGGQGGSPLHF. The CDR3 nucleotides read TGTGCCAGCAGCTTAACAGGGGGGGGACAGGGAGGTTCACCCCTCCACTTT.

The chain combines TRBV9 with TRBJ2-1; 10 bases align to TRBD1. Germline V gene sequence: CDR1 SGDLS, CDR2 YYNGEE. J gave up 6 bases and V 2 bases, and 8 bases lay outside the gene matches. There are 16 residues in the CDR3. DNA for the CDR3: TGTGCCAGCAGCGTCGCCGGGACAGGGGTGAGCAATGAGCAGTTCTTC. Protein sequence: CASSVAGTGVSNEQFF.

This chain connects TRBV6-1 to TRBJ2-3; TRBD2 might be the D (6 bases). CDR1 is MNHNS, CDR2 SASEGT, per germline. This CDR3 has 16 amino acids. Trimming took 1 base from V and 3 from J, leaving 14 bases between them. This CDR3 reads CASSEGRGKRTDTQYF. Written as DNA, the CDR3 is TGTGCCAGCAGTGAAGGGCGCGGGAAGAGGACAGATACGCAGTATTTT.

The chain carries TRBV5-6 and TRBJ2-3; no reliable D call. Germline lookup yields CDR1 SGHDT and CDR2 YYEEEE. The CDR3 spans 13 residues. V was cut by 3 bases and J by 10 bases, with 15 bases left in between. The CDR3 coding sequence is TGTGCCAGCAGCTCTCTACCGAAAGAGGCGCAGTATTTT. Amino acid sequence: CASSSLPKEAQYF.